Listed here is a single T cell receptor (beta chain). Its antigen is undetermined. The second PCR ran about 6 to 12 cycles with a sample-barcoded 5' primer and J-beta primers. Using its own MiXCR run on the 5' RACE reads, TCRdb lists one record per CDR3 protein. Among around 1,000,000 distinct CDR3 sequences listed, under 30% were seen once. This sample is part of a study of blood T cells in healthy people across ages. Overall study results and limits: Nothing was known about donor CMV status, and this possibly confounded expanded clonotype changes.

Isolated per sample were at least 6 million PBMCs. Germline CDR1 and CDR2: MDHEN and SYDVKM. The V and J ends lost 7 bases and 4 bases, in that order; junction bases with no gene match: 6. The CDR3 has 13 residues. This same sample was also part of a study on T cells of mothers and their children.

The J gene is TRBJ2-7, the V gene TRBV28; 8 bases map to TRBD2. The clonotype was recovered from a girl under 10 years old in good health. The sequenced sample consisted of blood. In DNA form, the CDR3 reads TGTGCCAGCACCGGTAGCGGGACTTACGAGCAGTACTTC. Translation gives CASTGSGTYEQYF.